The clone carrying this TCR beta chain came up a few times. Amplification used 60 Vbeta primers and 13 Jbeta primers. The assay was immunoSEQ multiplex PCR, and TCRdb's table has in-frame clones only and misses some. Here the sample spans 90,000 to 100,000 clones, more than 70% being singletons. CDR1 and CDR2 (germline): SGDLS, YYNGEE. Between the trimmed V and J ends, which lost 0 bases and 3 bases, there was a span of 12 bases. CDR3 length: 16 amino acids. The data belong to a study of cytomegalovirus exposure and HLA in healthy donors. The chain employs TRBV9 and TRBJ1-4; D call uncertain. The sequenced sample was PBMCs. This receptor was obtained from a female donor in good health and CMV-seronegative. The CDR3 reads CASSVGVGEANEKLFF. The CDR3 DNA follows: TGTGCCAGCAGCGTAGGTGTGGGAGAGGCTAATGAAAAACTGTTTTTT.